The 32 T cell receptor beta chains reported below all come from one sample, sequenced in a study of blood T cell repertoires in COVID-19. Some clones are missing from TCRdb's copy, which holds only in-frame ones; the method was immunoSEQ multiplex PCR. The sample holds 250,000 or so clones, about 85% seen once. Material for sequencing was PBMCs or T cells enriched from blood (not recorded which). These receptors originate from a woman aged 45-65 years who had been exposed to COVID-19.

This clone was detected a few times. The chain links TRBV21-1 to TRBJ2-7; the D call TRBD1 from the table was never checked on the DNA. TRBV21-1 is listed as a pseudogene. This CDR3 contains 13 residues. Here the CDR3 DNA reads TGTGCCAGCAGCAAATTCCAGGGTGACGAGCAGTACTTC. It codes for CASSKFQGDEQYF.

The chain employs TRBV5-1 and TRBJ2-1; D gene uncertain. This CDR3 comprises 12 residues. Germline CDR1 is SGHRS and CDR2 is YFSETQ. The V end lost 1 base, the J end lost 6 bases, and 5 bases lay between the germline ends. CDR3 sequence: CASSLSRNEQFF. CDR3 coding DNA: TGCGCCAGCAGCTTGAGCCGCAATGAGCAGTTCTTC.

The J gene is TRBJ2-7, the V gene TRBV5-1; TRBD2 agrees at 8 bases. This CDR3 has 15 residues. The ends lost 0 bases at V and 4 bases at J; junction bases unmatched: 6. The germline V gene has CDR1 SGHRS and CDR2 YFSETQ. This chain's CDR3 is CASSLAGLAPYEQYF. The CDR3 nucleotides are TGCGCCAGCAGCTTGGCCGGACTAGCCCCTTACGAGCAGTACTTC.

The chain combines TRBV11-2 with TRBJ2-5, with D maybe TRBD1 (6 bases). This CDR3 has 13 amino acids. Germline V gene data show CDR1 as SGHAT and CDR2 as FQNNGV. The V end was cut by 5 bases, the J end by 4 bases, with 11 bases between. CDR3 sequence reads: CASSLRGLETQYF. For the CDR3, the DNA is TGTGCCAGCAGCCTTAGGGGGTTAGAGACCCAGTACTTC.

J is TRBJ1-4 and V is TRBV25-1, with 7 bases lining up with TRBD1. With V trimmed by 6 bases and J by 8 bases, 6 bases remained unmatched. Germline CDR1 is MGHDK and CDR2 is SYGVNS. The CDR3 spans 13 residues. In DNA form, the CDR3 reads TGTGCCAGCAGCGACAGGGAGGAGGAAAAACTGTTTTTT. Amino acids: CASSDREEEKLFF.

This clone was picked up a small number of times. V usage is TRBV7-2 and J usage is TRBJ2-3, with a possible D match to TRBD2 (5 bases). Germline loops: CDR1 SGHTA, CDR2 FQGNSA. The ends were cut back, 7 bases at V and 4 bases at J, with 15 bases in the middle. The CDR3 totals 14 residues. CDR3 in amino acids: CASTQRPGADTQYF. The CDR3 DNA reads TGTGCCAGCACGCAGCGGCCTGGCGCAGATACGCAGTATTTT.

This rearrangement joins TRBV18 to TRBJ1-1, with 8 bases matching TRBD1. CDR1 and CDR2 from the germline V gene are KGHSH and LQKENI. The CDR3 length is 13 residues. The V and J ends lost 4 bases and 8 bases, in that order; junction bases with no gene match: 6. CDR3 in DNA: TGTGCCAGCTCACAGGGACAGGCCTTCGAAGCTTTCTTT. Encoded protein: CASSQGQAFEAFF.

V usage is TRBV24-1 and J usage is TRBJ2-6; D possibly corresponds to TRBD1 (5 bases). With 6 bases removed from V and 0 bases from J, the gap between germline ends came to 8 bases. The CDR3 consists of 15 residues. Per the germline V gene, CDR1 is KGHDR and CDR2 is SFDVKD. CDR3 amino acids: CATSTTGSGANVLTF. In nucleotides, the CDR3 is TGTGCCACCAGTACAACAGGCTCTGGGGCCAACGTCCTGACTTTC.

The V and J genes are TRBV5-4 and TRBJ2-5; D is possibly TRBD1 (5 bases). The V end was cut by 2 bases, the J end by 6 bases, with 11 bases between. The germline CDR1 and CDR2 sequences are SGHNT and YYREEE (reference sequence). The CDR3 consists of 13 residues. CDR3 in amino acids: CASSLSREQTQYF. CDR3 coding DNA: TGTGCCAGCAGCTTAAGCAGGGAACAGACCCAGTACTTC.

V is TRBV10-2 and J is TRBJ2-7; D is uncertain. The ends were cut back, 5 bases at V and 0 bases at J, with 5 bases in the middle. In germline, CDR1 is WSHSY, CDR2 SAAADI. The length of the CDR3 is 12 residues. The DNA for the CDR3 is TGCGCCAGCAGTCCTAGCTCCTACGAGCAGTACTTC. Residues: CASSPSSYEQYF.

The genes are TRBV7-2 and TRBJ1-3, with D perhaps matching TRBD1 (6 bases). The V end lost 5 bases, the J end lost 2 bases, and 7 bases lay between the germline ends. The CDR3 is 13 amino acids. Looked up from germline, CDR1 is SGHTA and CDR2 is FQGNSA. CDR3 amino acids: CASSNRAGNTIYF. The CDR3 DNA reads TGTGCCAGCAGCAACAGGGCTGGAAACACCATATATTTT.

The chain is built from TRBV11-2 and TRBJ1-5, with TRBD1 identical over 7 bases. This CDR3 has 14 amino acids. V trimming: 2 bases; J trimming: 4 bases; junction bases outside the gene matches: 2. Germline CDR1 and CDR2: SGHAT and FQNNGV. Written as DNA, the CDR3 is TGTGCCAGCAGCTTAACAGGGGAAAATCAGCCCCAGCATTTT. Amino acids: CASSLTGENQPQHF.

The genes are TRBV18 and TRBJ2-6; tentatively, D is TRBD2 (5 bases). Germline CDR1 is KGHSH and CDR2 is LQKENI. The CDR3 has 15 residues. Trimming stripped 3 bases from V and 2 bases from J, with 8 bases between. CDR3 coding DNA: TGTGCCAGCTCACCTAGCGAGGCTGGGGCCAACGTCCTGACTTTC. This codes for CASSPSEAGANVLTF. Variable domain in full (rest from reference TRBV18 and TRBJ2-6): NAGVMQNPRHLVRRRGQEARLRCSPMKGHSHVYWYRQLPEEGLKFMVYLQKENIIDESGMPKERFSAEFPKEGPSILRIQQVVRGDSAAYFCASSPSEAGANVLTFGAGSRLTVL.

This sequence joins TRBV5-1 and TRBJ1-2; 7 nucleotides align to TRBD1. Trimming took 4 bases from V and 0 from J; bases not matched to a gene: 3. Germline V gene data show CDR1 as SGHRS and CDR2 as YFSETQ. This CDR3 spans 14 amino acids. This chain's CDR3 is CASSTTGANYGYTF. The CDR3, as DNA: TGCGCCAGCAGCACCACAGGGGCTAACTATGGCTACACCTTC.

The V call is TRBV2, the J call TRBJ1-1; 9 positions agree with TRBD1. The length of the CDR3 is 12 residues. Germline CDR1 and CDR2: SNHLY and FYNNEI. The V and J ends lost 9 bases and 4 bases, in that order; junction bases with no gene match: 3. The CDR3 sequence: CASKTGGTEAFF. The DNA of the CDR3 is TGTGCCAGTAAGACAGGGGGCACTGAAGCTTTCTTT.

The J gene is TRBJ2-5, the V gene TRBV4-1; 9 positions match TRBD2. The CDR3 runs 18 residues. The trim removed 0 bases at V and 2 bases at J, leaving 10 bases unmatched. CDR1 MGHRA and CDR2 YSYEKL come from the germline V gene. As DNA, the CDR3 is TGCGCCAGCAGCCAAGATCCGAGCGGGGGGACCCCGCAAGAGACCCAGTACTTC. Its translation: CASSQDPSGGTPQETQYF.

The chain couples TRBV28 to TRBJ2-7; TRBD1 aligns across 10 bases. The ends lost 5 bases at V and 7 bases at J; junction bases unmatched: 11. This CDR3 is built from 15 residues. The germline V gene encodes CDR1 MDHEN and CDR2 SYDVKM. The DNA of the CDR3 is TGTGCCAGCAGTCGCCCCGGGACAGGGGTTGGAGAGCAGTACTTC. Translation: CASSRPGTGVGEQYF.

The table lists this clone with a few counts. The DNA for the CDR3 is TGCGCCAGCAGCCAAGTAAAGGCGGGGGGGCCCAAAGAGCAGTTCTTC. It specifies CASSQVKAGGPKEQFF. The chain carries TRBV4-3 and TRBJ2-1, with TRBD2 identical over 9 bases. With 1 base clipped from V and 10 bases from J, the junction kept 11 bases outside the gene matches. This CDR3 comprises 16 residues. Germline CDR1 is LGHNA and CDR2 is YSLEER.

This clone was found once. This sequence joins TRBV19 and TRBJ2-7, with D unresolved. V lost 5 bases to trimming and J lost 0 bases, with 5 bases between them. This CDR3 region has 12 residues. The germline V gene encodes CDR1 LNHDA and CDR2 SQIVND (reference sequence). The CDR3 is CASSPGSYEQYF. The CDR3 DNA sequence: TGTGCCAGTAGTCCGGGCTCCTACGAGCAGTACTTC.

This chain links TRBV19 with TRBJ2-4; a possible D gene is TRBD2 (5 bases). The V and J ends lost 5 bases and 0 bases respectively, with 11 bases between them. Germline CDR1 LNHDA, CDR2 SQIVND (reference sequence). This CDR3 contains 15 residues. Here the CDR3 DNA reads TGTGCCAGTAGTGACGGAGGACTAGCCAAAAACATTCAGTACTTC. Translation gives CASSDGGLAKNIQYF.

This chain joins TRBV20-1 and TRBJ1-1, with TRBD1 matching over 9 bases. The CDR3 has 11 amino acids. The germline V gene encodes CDR1 DFQATT and CDR2 SNEGSKA (reference sequence). The J segment lost 11 bases and the V segment lost 3 bases, leaving 4 bases of the junction unmatched. The DNA for the CDR3 is TGCAGTGCTAGTGGGACAGGGAGTGCTTTCTTT. It is translated as CSASGTGSAFF.

The V call is TRBV5-1, the J call TRBJ2-7; D might be TRBD1 (6 bases). Looked up from germline, CDR1 is SGHRS and CDR2 is YFSETQ. With 4 bases removed from V and 3 bases from J, the gap between germline ends came to 17 bases. There are 15 residues in the CDR3. The CDR3 nucleotides are TGCGCCAGCAGCCTTTCCACAGGGATCTTCTACGAGCAGTACTTC. Amino acids: CASSLSTGIFYEQYF.

The gene calls are TRBV10-3 and TRBJ2-3; D remains unclear. Trimming shortened V by 7 bases and J by 2 bases, and 13 bases separated the two germline ends. Germline V gene data show CDR1 as ENHRY and CDR2 as SYGVKD. This CDR3 has 14 amino acids. CDR3 DNA: TGTGCCATCAAGGATCAGGTATACACAGATACGCAGTATTTT. Protein sequence: CAIKDQVYTDTQYF.

The chain has TRBV6-1 and TRBJ1-1; D unresolved. The CDR3 consists of 14 residues. CDR1 is MNHNS and CDR2 is SASEGT in the germline V gene. Trimming shortened V by 6 bases and J by 3 bases, and 14 bases separated the two germline ends. CDR3 amino acids: CASRVTGRDTEAFF. CDR3 nucleotide sequence: TGTGCCAGCAGGGTGACTGGCCGGGACACTGAAGCTTTCTTT.

This clone was seen a single time. This chain links TRBV19 with TRBJ1-4; 7 bases map to TRBD1. This CDR3 spans 14 amino acids. After removal of 3 bases from V and 14 bases from J, the junction contained 12 bases not matched to a gene. Germline assignment: CDR1 LNHDA and CDR2 SQIVND (reference sequence). CDR3 region: CASSIRGPNGRLFF. The CDR3 region has the DNA TGTGCCAGTAGTATTAGGGGGCCGAATGGACGGCTGTTTTTT.

The V and J genes are TRBV11-1 and TRBJ2-3; 7 bases match TRBD2. V shed 6 bases and J 2 bases; nucleotides not matched to a gene: 5. CDR3 length: 14 amino acids. Germline lookup yields CDR1 SGHAT and CDR2 FQDESV (reference sequence). CDR3 protein: CASSPGLNTDTQYF. As DNA, the CDR3 is TGTGCCAGCAGTCCGGGACTAAACACAGATACGCAGTATTTT.

The chain uses TRBV6-5 and TRBJ1-1, with 7 bases fitting TRBD1. This CDR3 region has 13 residues. V gave up 7 bases and J gave up 7 bases; unmatched junction bases: 9. In germline, CDR1 is MNHEY, CDR2 SVGAGI. DNA of the CDR3: TGTGCCAGCAACCCCGACAGGGATAGTGAAGCTTTCTTT. This translates into CASNPDRDSEAFF.

The J gene is TRBJ2-6, the V gene TRBV18; TRBD1 aligns across 10 bases. This CDR3 region has 19 residues. Germline trimming cut 3 bases from V and 2 bases from J; bases unmatched to any gene: 10. Germline V lookup: CDR1 KGHSH, CDR2 LQKENI. For the CDR3, the DNA is TGTGCCAGCTCACCCAAACCGAGACAGGGGGCTGCTGGGGCCAACGTCCTGACTTTC. Encoded protein: CASSPKPRQGAAGANVLTF.

The gene calls are TRBV4-2 and TRBJ1-2; perhaps TRBD1 as D (6 bases). Trimming took 1 base from V and 7 from J, leaving 16 bases between them. Germline CDR1 LGHNA, CDR2 YNFKEQ. CDR3 length: 15 residues. The CDR3: CASSQGTGFFGGYTF. CDR3 sequence (DNA): TGTGCCAGCAGCCAAGGTACAGGGTTTTTTGGTGGCTACACCTTC.

V usage is TRBV7-9 and J usage is TRBJ2-7, with D uncertain. The CDR3 is 12 residues long. The germline CDR1 and CDR2 sequences are SEHNR and FQNEAQ (reference sequence). Trimming cost V 4 bases and J 0 bases, with 4 bases left between them. CDR3 nucleotides: TGTGCCAGCAGCTCGAGCTCCTACGAGCAGTACTTC. Residues: CASSSSSYEQYF.

This clone has a count of ten or more. Since the CDR3 does not end with the conserved phenylalanine or tryptophan, this likely comes from a read error. No DNA is shown, since the ends of the CDR3 on it are uncertain; the CDR3 is the one TCRdb lists. The CDR3 spells CASSPSGTWRP. This chain links TRBV7-9 with TRBJ1-2. Including both end residues, the CDR3 is 11 amino acids long. Per germline, CDR1 SEHNR and CDR2 FQNEAQ (reference sequence).

The CDR3 sequence is CASSLNGGTNTGELFF. CDR3 DNA: TGTGCCAGCAGCTTAAACGGGGGGACGAACACCGGGGAGCTGTTTTTT. This chain joins TRBV7-3 and TRBJ2-2; 7 bases match TRBD2. Trimming removed 1 base from V and 0 bases from J; junction bases left unmatched: 2. The CDR3 sequence is 16 residues long. The germline V gene has CDR1 SGHTA and CDR2 FQGTGA.